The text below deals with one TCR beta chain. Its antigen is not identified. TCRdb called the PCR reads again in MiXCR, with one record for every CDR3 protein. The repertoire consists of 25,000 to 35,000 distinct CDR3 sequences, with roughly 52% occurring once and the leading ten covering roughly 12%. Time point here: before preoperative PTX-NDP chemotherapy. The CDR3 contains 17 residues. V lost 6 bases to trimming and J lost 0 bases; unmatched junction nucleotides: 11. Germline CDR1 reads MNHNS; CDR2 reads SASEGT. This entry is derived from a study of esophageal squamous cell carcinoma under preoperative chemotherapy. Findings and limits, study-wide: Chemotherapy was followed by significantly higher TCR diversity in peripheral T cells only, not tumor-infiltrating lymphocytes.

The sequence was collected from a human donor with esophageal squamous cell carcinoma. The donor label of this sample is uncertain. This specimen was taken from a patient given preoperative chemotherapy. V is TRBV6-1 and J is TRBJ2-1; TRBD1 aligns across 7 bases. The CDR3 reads CASSRRPTGYSYNEQFF. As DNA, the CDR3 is TGTGCCAGCAGCCGACGTCCGACAGGGTACTCCTACAATGAGCAGTTCTTC.